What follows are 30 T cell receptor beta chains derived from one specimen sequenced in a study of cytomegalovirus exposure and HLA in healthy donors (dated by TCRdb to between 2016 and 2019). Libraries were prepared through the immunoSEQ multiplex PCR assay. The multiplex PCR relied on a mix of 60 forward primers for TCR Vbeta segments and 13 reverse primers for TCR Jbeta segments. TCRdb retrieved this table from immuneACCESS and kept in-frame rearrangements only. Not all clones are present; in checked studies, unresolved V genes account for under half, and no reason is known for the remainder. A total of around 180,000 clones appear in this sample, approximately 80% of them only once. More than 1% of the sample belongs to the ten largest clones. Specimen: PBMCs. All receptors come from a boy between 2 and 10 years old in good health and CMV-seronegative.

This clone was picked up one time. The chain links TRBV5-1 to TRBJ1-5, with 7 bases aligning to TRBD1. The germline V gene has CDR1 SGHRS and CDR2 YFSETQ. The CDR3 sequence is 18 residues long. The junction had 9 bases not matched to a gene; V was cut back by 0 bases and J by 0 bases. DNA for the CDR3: TGCGCCAGCAGCTTGGGAGAAGGGGGCGGCTATAGCAATCAGCCCCAGCATTTT. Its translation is CASSLGEGGGYSNQPQHF.

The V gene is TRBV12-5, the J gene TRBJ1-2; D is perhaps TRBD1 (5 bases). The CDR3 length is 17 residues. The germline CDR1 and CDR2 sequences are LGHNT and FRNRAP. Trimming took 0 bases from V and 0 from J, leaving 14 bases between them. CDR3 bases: TGTGCTAGTGGTTTGGTACAAATAGGCAGGGCTAACTATGGCTACACCTTC. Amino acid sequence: CASGLVQIGRANYGYTF.

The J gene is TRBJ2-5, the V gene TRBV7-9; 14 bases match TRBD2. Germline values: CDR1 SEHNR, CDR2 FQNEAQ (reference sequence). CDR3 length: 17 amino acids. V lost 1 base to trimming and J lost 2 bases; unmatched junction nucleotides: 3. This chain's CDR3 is CASSLVGTSGGQETQYF. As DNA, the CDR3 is TGTGCCAGCAGCTTAGTTGGGACTAGCGGGGGACAAGAGACCCAGTACTTC. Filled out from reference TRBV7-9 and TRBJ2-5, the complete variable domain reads DTGVSQNPRHKITKRGQNVTFRCDPISEHNRLYWYRQTLGQGPEFLTYFQNEAQLEKSRLLSDRFSAERPKGSFSTLEIQRTEQGDSAMYLCASSLVGTSGGQETQYFGPGTRLLVL.

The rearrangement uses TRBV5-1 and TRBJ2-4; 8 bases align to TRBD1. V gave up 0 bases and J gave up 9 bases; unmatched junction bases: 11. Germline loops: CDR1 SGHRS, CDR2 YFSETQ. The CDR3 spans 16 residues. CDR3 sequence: CASSLAMDRANRIQYF. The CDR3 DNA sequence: TGCGCCAGCAGCTTGGCCATGGACAGGGCAAATCGCATTCAGTACTTC.

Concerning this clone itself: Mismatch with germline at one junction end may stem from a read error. The CDR3: CASSKTTGGRTDAQYF. Here the CDR3 DNA reads TGTGCCAGCAGCAAGACGACAGGGGGCCGAACAGATGCGCAGTATTTT. This chain connects TRBV7-9 to TRBJ2-3; 10 bases match TRBD1. The CDR3 spans 16 residues. Germline loops: CDR1 SEHNR, CDR2 FQNEAQ (reference sequence).

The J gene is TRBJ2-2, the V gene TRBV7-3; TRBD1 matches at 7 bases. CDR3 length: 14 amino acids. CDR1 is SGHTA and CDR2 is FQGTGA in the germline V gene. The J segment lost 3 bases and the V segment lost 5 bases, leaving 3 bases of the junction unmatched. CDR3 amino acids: CASSRGTDTGELFF. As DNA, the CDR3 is TGTGCCAGCAGCCGAGGGACAGACACCGGGGAGCTGTTTTTT.

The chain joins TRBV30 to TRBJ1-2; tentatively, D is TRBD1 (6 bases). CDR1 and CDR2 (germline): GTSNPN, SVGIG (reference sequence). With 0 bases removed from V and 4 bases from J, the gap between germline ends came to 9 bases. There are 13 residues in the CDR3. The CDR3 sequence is CAWSVVGAYGYTF. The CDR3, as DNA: TGTGCCTGGAGTGTAGTGGGGGCCTATGGCTACACCTTC.

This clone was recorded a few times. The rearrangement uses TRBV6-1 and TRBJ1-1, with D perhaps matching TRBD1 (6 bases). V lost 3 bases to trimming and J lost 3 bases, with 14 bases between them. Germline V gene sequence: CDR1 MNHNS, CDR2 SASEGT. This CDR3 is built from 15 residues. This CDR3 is CASSEGGGADTEAFF. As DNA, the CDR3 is TGTGCCAGCAGTGAGGGAGGGGGGGCGGACACTGAAGCTTTCTTT.

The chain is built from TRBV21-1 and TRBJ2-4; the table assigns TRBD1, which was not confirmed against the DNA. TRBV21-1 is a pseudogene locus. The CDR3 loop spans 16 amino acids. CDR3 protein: CASSKDPTLAKNIQYF. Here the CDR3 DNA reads TGTGCCAGCAGCAAAGATCCCACATTAGCCAAAAACATTCAGTACTTC.

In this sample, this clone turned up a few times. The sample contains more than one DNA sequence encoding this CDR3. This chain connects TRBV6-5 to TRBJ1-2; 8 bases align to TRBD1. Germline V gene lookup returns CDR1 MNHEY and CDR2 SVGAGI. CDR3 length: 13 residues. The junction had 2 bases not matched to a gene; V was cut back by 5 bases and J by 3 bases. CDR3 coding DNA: TGTGCCAGCAGTCCGGACAGGGACTATGGCTACACCTTC. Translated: CASSPDRDYGYTF.

CDR3 sequence: CASSSSDSYGYTF. The CDR3 DNA sequence: TGTGCCAGCAGTTCCTCGGACAGCTATGGCTACACCTTC. The chain carries TRBV5-4 and TRBJ1-2, with D perhaps TRBD1 (6 bases). Germline CDR1 reads SGHNT; CDR2 reads YYREEE (reference sequence). The CDR3 runs to 13 residues. Trimming cost V 5 bases and J 4 bases, with 12 bases left between them.

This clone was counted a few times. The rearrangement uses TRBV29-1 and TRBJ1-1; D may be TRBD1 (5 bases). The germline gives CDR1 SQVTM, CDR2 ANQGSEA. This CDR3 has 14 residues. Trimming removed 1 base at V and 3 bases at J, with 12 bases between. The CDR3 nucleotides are TGCAGCGTTGAAGGAAGAAAAGGGGACACTGAAGCTTTCTTT. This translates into CSVEGRKGDTEAFF. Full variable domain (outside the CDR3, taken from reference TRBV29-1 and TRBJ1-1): SAVISQKPSRDICQRGTSLTIQCQVDSQVTMMFWYRQQPGQSLTLIATANQGSEATYESGFVIDKFPISRPNLTFSTLTVSNMSPEDSSIYLCSVEGRKGDTEAFFGQGTRLTVV.

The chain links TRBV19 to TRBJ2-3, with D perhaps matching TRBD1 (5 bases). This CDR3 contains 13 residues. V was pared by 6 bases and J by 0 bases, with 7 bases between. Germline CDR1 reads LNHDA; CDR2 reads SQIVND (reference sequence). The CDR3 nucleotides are TGTGCCAGTAGCAGACAGAGCACAGATACGCAGTATTTT. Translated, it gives CASSRQSTDTQYF.

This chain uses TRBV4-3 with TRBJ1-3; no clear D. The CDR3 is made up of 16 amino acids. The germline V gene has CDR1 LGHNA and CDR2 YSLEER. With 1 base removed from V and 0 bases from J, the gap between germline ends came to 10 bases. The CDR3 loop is CASSQAGGISGNTIYF. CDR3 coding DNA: TGCGCCAGCAGCCAAGCGGGAGGGATCTCTGGAAACACCATATATTTT.

CDR3 residues: CASSLWGLAGGGPSTDTQYF. DNA for the CDR3: TGCGCCAGCAGCCTGTGGGGACTAGCGGGAGGGGGCCCCAGCACAGATACGCAGTATTTT. The chain is built from TRBV5-1 and TRBJ2-3, with 16 bases matching TRBD2. The CDR3 is 20 amino acids. The V gene end was trimmed by 4 bases and the J gene end by 0 bases; junction bases not matched to a gene: 11. In germline, CDR1 is SGHRS, CDR2 YFSETQ.

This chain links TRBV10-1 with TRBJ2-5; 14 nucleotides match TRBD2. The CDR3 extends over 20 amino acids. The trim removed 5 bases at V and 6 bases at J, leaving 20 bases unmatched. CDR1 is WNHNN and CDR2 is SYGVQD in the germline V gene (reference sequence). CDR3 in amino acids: CASSSFSGKRLAGGRKTQYF. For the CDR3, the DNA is TGCGCCAGCAGTTCTTTTTCGGGGAAACGACTAGCGGGGGGGCGTAAGACCCAGTACTTC.

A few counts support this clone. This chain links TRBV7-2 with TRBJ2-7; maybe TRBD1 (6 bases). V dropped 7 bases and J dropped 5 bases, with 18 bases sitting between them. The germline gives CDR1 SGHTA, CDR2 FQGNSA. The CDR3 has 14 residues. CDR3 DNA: TGTGCCAGCACCCCGGGATACAGGGACAACGAGCAGTACTTC. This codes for CASTPGYRDNEQYF.

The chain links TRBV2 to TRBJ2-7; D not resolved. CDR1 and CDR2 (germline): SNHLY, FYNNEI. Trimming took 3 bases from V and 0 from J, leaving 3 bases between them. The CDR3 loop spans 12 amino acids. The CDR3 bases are TGTGCCAGCAGTGACAGCTCCTACGAGCAGTACTTC. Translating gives CASSDSSYEQYF.

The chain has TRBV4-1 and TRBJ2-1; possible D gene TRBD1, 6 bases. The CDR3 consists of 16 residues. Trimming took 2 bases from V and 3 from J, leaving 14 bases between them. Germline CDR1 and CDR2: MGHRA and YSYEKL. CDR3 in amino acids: CASSQTSDRYYNEQFF. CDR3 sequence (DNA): TGCGCCAGCAGCCAAACCTCTGACAGGTACTACAATGAGCAGTTCTTC.

CDR3 loop: CASSTRQKDTIYF. CDR3 coding DNA: TGTGCCAGTAGTACCCGACAGAAGGACACCATATATTTT. The chain links TRBV19 to TRBJ1-3; a possible D gene is TRBD1 (5 bases). The V gene lost 4 bases and the J gene lost 8 bases, with 12 bases spanning the gap. The CDR3 runs to 13 residues. Germline-derived CDR1 and CDR2 are LNHDA and SQIVND (reference sequence).

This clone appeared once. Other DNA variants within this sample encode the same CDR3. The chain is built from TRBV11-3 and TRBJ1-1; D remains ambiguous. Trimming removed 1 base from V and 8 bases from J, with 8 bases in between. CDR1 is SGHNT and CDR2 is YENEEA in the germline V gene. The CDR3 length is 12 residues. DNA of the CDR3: TGTGCCAGCAGCTTAGGGAGCGGCGAAGCTTTCTTT. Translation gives CASSLGSGEAFF. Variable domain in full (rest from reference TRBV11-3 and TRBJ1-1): EAGVVQSPRYKIIEKKQPVAFWCNPISGHNTLYWYLQNLGQGPELLIRYENEEAVDDSQLPKDRFSAERLKGVDSTLKIQPAELGDSAVYLCASSLGSGEAFFGQGTRLTVV.

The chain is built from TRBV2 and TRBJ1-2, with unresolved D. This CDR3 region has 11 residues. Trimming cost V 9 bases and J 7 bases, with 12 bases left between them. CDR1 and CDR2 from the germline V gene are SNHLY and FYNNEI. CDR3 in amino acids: CASPRYTGYTF. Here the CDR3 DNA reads TGTGCCAGTCCGCGTTATACTGGCTACACCTTC.

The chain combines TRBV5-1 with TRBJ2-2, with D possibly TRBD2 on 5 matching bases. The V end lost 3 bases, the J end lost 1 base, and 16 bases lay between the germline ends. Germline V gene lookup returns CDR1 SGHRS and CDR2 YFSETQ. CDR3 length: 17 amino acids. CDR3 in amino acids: CASSSWAGGLNTGELFF. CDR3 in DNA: TGCGCCAGCAGCTCCTGGGCGGGTGGCCTGAACACCGGGGAGCTGTTTTTT.

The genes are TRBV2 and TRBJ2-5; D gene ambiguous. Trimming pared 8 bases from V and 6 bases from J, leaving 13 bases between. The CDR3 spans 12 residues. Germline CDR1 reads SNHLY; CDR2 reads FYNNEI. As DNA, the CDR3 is TGTGCCAGCGGCCCGACTGAAAAGACCCAGTACTTC. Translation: CASGPTEKTQYF.

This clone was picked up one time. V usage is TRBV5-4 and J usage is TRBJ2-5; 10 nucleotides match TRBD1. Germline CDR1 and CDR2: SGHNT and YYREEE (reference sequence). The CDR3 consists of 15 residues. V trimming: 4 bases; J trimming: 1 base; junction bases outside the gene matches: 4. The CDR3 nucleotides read TGTGCCAGCAGCCCGACAGGGGGCTCCCAAGAGACCCAGTACTTC. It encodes CASSPTGGSQETQYF.

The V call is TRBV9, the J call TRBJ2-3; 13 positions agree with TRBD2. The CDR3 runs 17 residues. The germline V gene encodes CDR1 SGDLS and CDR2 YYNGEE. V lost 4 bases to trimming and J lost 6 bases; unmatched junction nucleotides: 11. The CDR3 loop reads CASSPRSTSGRFDTQYF. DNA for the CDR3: TGTGCCAGCAGCCCCCGGTCGACTAGCGGGAGGTTTGATACGCAGTATTTT.

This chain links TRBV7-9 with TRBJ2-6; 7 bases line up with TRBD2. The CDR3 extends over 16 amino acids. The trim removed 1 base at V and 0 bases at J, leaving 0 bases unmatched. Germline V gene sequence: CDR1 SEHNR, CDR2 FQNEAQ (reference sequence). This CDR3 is CASSLGGSSGANVLTF. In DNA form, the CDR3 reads TGTGCCAGCAGCTTAGGCGGGAGCTCTGGGGCCAACGTCCTGACTTTC.

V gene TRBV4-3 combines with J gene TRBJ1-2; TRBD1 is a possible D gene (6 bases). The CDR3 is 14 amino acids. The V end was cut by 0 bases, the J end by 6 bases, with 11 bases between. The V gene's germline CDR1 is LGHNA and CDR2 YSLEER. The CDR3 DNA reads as TGCGCCAGCAGCCAAGATTTGGGGGACAATGGCTACACCTTC. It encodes CASSQDLGDNGYTF.

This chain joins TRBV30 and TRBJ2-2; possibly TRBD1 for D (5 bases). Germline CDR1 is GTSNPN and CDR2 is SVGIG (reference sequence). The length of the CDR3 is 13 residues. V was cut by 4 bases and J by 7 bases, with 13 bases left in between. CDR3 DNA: TGTGCCTGGAATGGTGGGGCCGGCGGGGAGCTGTTTTTT. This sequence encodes CAWNGGAGGELFF.

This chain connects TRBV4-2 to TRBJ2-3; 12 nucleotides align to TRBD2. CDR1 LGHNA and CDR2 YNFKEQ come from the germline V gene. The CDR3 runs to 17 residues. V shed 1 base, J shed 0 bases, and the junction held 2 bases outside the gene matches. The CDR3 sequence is CASSQGTSGTSTDTQYF. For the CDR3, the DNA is TGTGCCAGCAGCCAAGGGACTAGCGGGACTAGCACAGATACGCAGTATTTT.